This TCR beta chain originates from a study of liver allograft versus peripheral blood T cells. Study-wide context: Peripheral blood of the recipients supplied T cell receptor repertoires that were compared with those in transplanted livers. The study's findings and limits: The authors reported that T cell receptor repertoires inside liver allografts differed from those in peripheral blood.

The ends lost 0 bases at V and 5 bases at J; junction bases unmatched: 7. This CDR3 contains 16 residues. Comments on this clonotype: The target antigen is unknown.

TCRdb itself ran the reads through MiXCR, one entry per CDR3 protein. The sample carries around 10,000 distinct CDR3 sequences, about a fifth recorded once. The chain uses TRBV6-7 and TRBJ2-3; 8 nucleotides match TRBD1. TRBV6-7 is an ORF, and what it does is uncertain. The origin of this receptor is a human patient who had a liver transplant. The T cells may come from the graft donor. The CDR3 spells CASSYSGQGALDTQYF. The CDR3 bases are TGTGCCAGCAGTTACTCGGGGCAGGGGGCATTAGATACGCAGTATTTT.